The entry that follows covers one TCR beta chain sequence. This sample was taken from a study of blood T cell repertoires in COVID-19. Study context: COVID-19 samples collected from the United States, Italy and Spain covered acute and convalescent phases. T cells, B-cell-depleted T cells, or PBMCs provided the cDNA or gDNA that served as material.

Under the authors' procedure: Amplification from reference gene primers served as the basis for estimated nucleated cell counts. Libraries were prepared by immunoSEQ multiplex PCR; TCRdb keeps only in-frame clonotypes and omits some of them. V, J and clone size are those of that table, while D and trimming were read from the DNA. The table has tens of thousands of clones, 90% seen once. V shed 4 bases and J shed 5 bases, with 11 bases lying between them. The CDR3 is 14 amino acids. CDR1 is LNHDA, CDR2 SQIVND, per germline (reference sequence). The receptor comes from a man aged 60 to 75 with acute or convalescent COVID-19. Sequenced: peripheral blood. The gene calls are TRBV19 and TRBJ2-2, with D perhaps matching TRBD2 (6 bases). CDR3 coding DNA: TGTGCCAGTAGTAATCCGGGGAGGACCGGGGAGCTGTTTTTT. Residues: CASSNPGRTGELFF. The full variable domain, in which reference TRBV19 and TRBJ2-2 provide the parts outside the CDR3, is DGGITQSPKYLFRKEGQNVTLSCEQNLNHDAMYWYRQDPGQGLRLIYYSQIVNDFQKGDIAEGYSVSREKKESFPLTVTSAQKNPTAFYLCASSNPGRTGELFFGEGSRLTVL.